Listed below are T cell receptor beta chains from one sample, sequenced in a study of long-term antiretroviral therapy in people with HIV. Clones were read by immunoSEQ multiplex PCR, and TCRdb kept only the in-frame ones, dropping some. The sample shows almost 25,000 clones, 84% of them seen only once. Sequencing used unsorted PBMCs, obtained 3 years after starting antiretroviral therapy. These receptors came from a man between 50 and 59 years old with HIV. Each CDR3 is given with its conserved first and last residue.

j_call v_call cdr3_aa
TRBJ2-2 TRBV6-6 CASLRAGGNTGELFF
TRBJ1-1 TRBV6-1 CASSDWRGERAFF
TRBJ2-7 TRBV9 CASSPSLAGYEQYF
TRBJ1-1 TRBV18 CASSITGTENTEAFF
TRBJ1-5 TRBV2 CASRTGGLGNQPQHF
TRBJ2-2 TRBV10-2 CASIRSGMNTGELFF
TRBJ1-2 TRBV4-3 CASSQDNSPIYGYTF
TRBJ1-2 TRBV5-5 CASSRGQGYGYTF
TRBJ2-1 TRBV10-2 CAVRTSPSQNEQFF
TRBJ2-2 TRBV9 CASSVAGGAGELFF
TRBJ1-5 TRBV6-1 CASSTAWGGQQPQHF
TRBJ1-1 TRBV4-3 CASSHLDRDTEAFF
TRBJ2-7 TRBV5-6 CASSLAYGGDLLTSYEQYF
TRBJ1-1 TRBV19 CASSDRGWAEAFF
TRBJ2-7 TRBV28 CASRLQGADEQYF
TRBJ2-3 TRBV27 CASSRRTEGTDTQYF
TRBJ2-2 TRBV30 CAWDKTGELFF
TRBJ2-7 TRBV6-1 CASLQDRDSYEQYF
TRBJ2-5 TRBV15 CATSRDLMGGKETQYF
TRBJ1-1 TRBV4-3 CASSQGLRNTEAFF
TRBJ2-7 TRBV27 CASSPTGTGDYEQYF
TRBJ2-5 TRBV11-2 CASSLLISREQETQYF
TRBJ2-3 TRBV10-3 CAISEQRLEITDTQYF
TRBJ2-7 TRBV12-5 CASGLNPPVKRDSRDEQYF
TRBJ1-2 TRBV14 CASSQFLGDRGDYGYTF
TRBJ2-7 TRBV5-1 CASSPGRERYEQYF
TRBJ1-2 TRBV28 CASSYGQRGYTF
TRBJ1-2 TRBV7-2 CASSLLSTVVEGYTF
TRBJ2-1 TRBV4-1 CASSPSGSSYNEQFF
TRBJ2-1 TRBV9 CASSGSGRAGNEQFF
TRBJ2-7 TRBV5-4 CASSSADRRSTYEQYF
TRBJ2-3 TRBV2 CASSPGTSGSGTDTQYF
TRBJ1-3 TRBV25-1 CASSDIGDREDTIYF
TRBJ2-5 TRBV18 CASSLNQETQYF
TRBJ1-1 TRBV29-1 CSVVPTGGEGLNTEAFF
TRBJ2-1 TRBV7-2 CASSAQRNEQFF
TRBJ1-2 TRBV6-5 CASSYSKWTGDYGYTF
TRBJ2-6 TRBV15 CATSRGARHSGANVLTF
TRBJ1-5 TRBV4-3 CASSQDRGSNQPQHF
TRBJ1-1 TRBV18 CASSAWDSPTNTEAFF
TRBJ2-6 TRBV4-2 CASSGCGKGTKSGQRLTF
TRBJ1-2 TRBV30 CAWSVQQGIYGYTF
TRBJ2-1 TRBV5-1 CASSLRLATIYNEQFF
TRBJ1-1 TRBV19 CASSINAGTEAFF
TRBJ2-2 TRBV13 CASSLGATREGRTGELFF
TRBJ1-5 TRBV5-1 CASSYTGASNQPQHF
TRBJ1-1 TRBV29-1 CSVRGTTNTEAFF
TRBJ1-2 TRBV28 CASSSGTGNYGYTF
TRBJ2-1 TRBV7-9 CASSFGYNEQFF
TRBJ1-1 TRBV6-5 CASSYPGLTNTEAFF
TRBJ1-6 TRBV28 CASSADRGPNSPLHF
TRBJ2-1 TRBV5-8 CASSLGLRGPYNEQFF
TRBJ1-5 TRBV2 CASSVVYSNQPQHF
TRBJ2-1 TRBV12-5 CASGLVPRWSGYQSYNEQFF
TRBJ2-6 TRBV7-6 CASSLVSSSSSGANVLTF
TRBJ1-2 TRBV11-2 CASSLARGGGSGYTF
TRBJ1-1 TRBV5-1 CASVREGGGVSPEAFF